This TCR beta chain was sequenced during a study of cytomegalovirus exposure and HLA in healthy donors. In the PCR, 60 Vbeta and 13 Jbeta primers were used. TCRdb keeps only in-frame clones here, not all; method: immunoSEQ multiplex PCR. The sample yields around 80,000 clones, approximately 66% seen once. Findings of the study overall: In an earlier analysis, in 620 or so donors, most V segments appeared productive either ~87% or ~30% of the time.

This clone was counted a few times. Its antigen is as yet unknown. V shed 6 bases and J shed 9 bases, with 11 bases lying between them. There are 11 residues in the CDR3. CDR1 and CDR2 (germline): MDHEN, SYDVKM. V usage is TRBV28 and J usage is TRBJ2-5; possibly TRBD1 for D (5 bases). The TCR was taken from a male donor in good health and CMV-seropositive. Material: PBMCs. CDR3 residues: CASSPGSAQYF. CDR3 bases: TGTGCCAGCAGCCCAGGGTCGGCCCAGTACTTC.